Here is one T cell receptor beta chain with its context. This sample was taken from a study of T cells in Graves' hyperthyroidism and ophthalmopathy. RNA transcripts yielded amplified TCR beta CDR3 regions. The TCR CDR3 first-round RT-PCR relied on the HTBI primer set. From the multiplex PCR reads, TCRdb called clonotypes with MiXCR, one entry per CDR3 protein. This sample yields hundreds of thousands of distinct CDR3 sequences, of which roughly a quarter are seen a single time; around 11% belongs to the top ten. J lost 4 bases, V lost 7 bases, and 9 bases had no gene match. Germline V gene lookup returns CDR1 PRHDT and CDR2 FYEKMQ (reference sequence). The CDR3 spans 16 residues.

The rearrangement joins TRBV13 to TRBJ2-2; 10 bases fit TRBD2. Material: blood. The TCR was taken from a woman aged 30 to 39 with Graves' ophthalmopathy. In DNA form, the CDR3 reads TGTGCCAGCACCCTCGCGGTAGCGGGGGGCACCGGGGAGCTGTTTTTT. Protein: CASTLAVAGGTGELFF.